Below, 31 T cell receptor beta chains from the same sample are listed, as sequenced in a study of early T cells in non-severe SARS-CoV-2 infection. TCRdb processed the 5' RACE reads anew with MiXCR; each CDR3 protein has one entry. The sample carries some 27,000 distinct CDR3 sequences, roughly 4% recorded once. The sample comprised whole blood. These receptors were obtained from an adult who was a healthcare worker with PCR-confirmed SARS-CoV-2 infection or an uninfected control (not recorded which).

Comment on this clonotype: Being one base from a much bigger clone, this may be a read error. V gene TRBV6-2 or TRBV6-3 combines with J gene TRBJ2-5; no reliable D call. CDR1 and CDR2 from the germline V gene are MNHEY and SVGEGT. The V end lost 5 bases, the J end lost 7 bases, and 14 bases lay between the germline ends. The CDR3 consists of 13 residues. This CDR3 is CASSPGVWGTQYF. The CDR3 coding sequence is TGTGCCAGCAGTCCCGGAGTCTGGGGGACCCAGTACTTC.

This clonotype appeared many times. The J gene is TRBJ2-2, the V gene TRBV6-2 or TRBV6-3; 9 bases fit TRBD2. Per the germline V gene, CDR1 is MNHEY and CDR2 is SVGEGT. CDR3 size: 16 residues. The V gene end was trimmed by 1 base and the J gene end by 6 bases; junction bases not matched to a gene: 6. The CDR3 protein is CASSYWAGGLAGELFF. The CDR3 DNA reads TGTGCCAGCAGTTACTGGGCGGGAGGGCTGGCCGGGGAGCTGTTTTTT.

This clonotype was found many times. In nucleotides, the CDR3 is TGCGCCAGCAGCGTAAGGGCCCAGAACACTGAAGCTTTCTTT. This gives the protein CASSVRAQNTEAFF. J is TRBJ1-1 and V is TRBV4-1; D is uncertain. The CDR3 is 14 residues long. Deletions cut 5 bases from V and 1 base from J, with 11 bases between. Looked up from germline, CDR1 is MGHRA and CDR2 is YSYEKL.

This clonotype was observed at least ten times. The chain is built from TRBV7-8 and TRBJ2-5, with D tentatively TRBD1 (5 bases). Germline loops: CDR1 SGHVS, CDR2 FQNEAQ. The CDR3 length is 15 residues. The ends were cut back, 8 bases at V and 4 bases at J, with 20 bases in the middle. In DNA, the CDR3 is TGTGCCAGCCGATCCGGGCAGGGTACAAGAGAGACCCAGTACTTC. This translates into CASRSGQGTRETQYF.

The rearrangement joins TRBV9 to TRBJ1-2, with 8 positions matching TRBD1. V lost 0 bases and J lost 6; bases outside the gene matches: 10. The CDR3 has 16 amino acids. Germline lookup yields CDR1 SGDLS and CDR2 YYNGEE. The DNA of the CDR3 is TGTGCCAGCAGCGTAGCCAGGGGGCAGGTTGAGGATGGCTACACCTTC. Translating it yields CASSVARGQVEDGYTF. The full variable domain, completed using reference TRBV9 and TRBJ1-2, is DSGVTQTPKHLITATGQRVTLRCSPRSGDLSVYWYQQSLDQGLQFLIQYYNGEERAKGNILERFSAQQFPDLHSELNLSSLELGDSALYFCASSVARGQVEDGYTFGSGTRLTVV.

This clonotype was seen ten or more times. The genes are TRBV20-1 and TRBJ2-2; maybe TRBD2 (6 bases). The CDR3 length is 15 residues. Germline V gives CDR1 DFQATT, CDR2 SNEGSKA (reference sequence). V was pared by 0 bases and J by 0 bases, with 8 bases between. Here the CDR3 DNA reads TGCAGTGCTAGAGAGGGACTTTCGAACACCGGGGAGCTGTTTTTT. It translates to CSAREGLSNTGELFF.

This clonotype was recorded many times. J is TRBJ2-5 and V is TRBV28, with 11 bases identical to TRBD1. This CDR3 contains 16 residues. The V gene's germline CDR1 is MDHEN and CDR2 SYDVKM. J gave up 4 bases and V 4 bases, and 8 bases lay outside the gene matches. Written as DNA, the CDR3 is TGTGCCAGCAGTTGGTTGGACAGGGGGCGACGAGAGACCCAGTACTTC. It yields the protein CASSWLDRGRRETQYF.

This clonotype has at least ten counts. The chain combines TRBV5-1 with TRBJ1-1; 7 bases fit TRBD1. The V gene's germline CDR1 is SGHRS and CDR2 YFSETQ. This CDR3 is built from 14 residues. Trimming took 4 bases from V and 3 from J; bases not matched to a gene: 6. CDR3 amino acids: CASSIQGYDTEAFF. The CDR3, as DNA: TGCGCCAGCAGCATACAGGGGTATGACACTGAAGCTTTCTTT.

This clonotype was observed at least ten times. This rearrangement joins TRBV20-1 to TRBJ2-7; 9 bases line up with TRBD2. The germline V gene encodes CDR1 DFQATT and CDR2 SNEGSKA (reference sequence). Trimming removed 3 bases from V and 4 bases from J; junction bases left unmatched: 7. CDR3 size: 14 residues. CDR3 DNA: TGCAGTGCTAGTAGCGGGAGCCAGGTGTACGAGCAGTACTTC. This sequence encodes CSASSGSQVYEQYF.

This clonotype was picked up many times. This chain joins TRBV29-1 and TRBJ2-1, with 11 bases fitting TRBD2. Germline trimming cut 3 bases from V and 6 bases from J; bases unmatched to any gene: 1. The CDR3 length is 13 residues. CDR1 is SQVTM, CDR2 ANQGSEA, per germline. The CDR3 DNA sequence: TGCAGCGTTGATCTAGCGGGAGGCAATGAGCAGTTCTTC. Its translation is CSVDLAGGNEQFF.

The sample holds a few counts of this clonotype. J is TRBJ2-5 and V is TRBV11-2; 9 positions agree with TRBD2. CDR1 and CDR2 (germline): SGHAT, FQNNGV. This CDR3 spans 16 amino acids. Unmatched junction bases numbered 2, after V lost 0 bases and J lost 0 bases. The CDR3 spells CASSLELAGNQETQYF. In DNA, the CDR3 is TGTGCCAGCAGCTTAGAACTAGCGGGCAACCAAGAGACCCAGTACTTC.

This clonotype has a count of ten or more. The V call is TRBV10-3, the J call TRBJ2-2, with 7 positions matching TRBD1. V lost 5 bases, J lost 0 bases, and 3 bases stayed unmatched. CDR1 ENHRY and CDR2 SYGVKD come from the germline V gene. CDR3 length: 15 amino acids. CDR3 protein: CAISNRGTNTGELFF. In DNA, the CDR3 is TGTGCCATCAGTAACAGGGGCACGAACACCGGGGAGCTGTTTTTT.

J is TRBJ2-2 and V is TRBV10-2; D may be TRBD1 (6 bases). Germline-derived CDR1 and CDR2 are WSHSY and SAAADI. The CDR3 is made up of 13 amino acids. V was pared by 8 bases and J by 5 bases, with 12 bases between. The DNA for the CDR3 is TGCGCCAGCCCTGACAGGATGACCGGGGAGCTGTTTTTT. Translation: CASPDRMTGELFF.

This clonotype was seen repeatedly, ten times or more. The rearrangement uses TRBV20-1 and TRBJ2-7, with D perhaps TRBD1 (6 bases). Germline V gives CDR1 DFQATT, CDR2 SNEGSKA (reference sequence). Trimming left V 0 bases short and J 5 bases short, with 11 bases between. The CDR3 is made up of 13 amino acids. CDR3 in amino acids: CSAREGARNEQYF. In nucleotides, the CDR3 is TGCAGTGCTAGAGAGGGGGCGCGGAACGAGCAGTACTTC.

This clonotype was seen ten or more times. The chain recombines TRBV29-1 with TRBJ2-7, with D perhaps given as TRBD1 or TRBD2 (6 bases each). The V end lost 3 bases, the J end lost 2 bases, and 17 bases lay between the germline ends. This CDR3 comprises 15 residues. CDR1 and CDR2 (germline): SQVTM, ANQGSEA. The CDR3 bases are TGCAGCGTTGAGCACAGGGAGGCAGGCCCCTACGAGCAGTACTTC. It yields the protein CSVEHREAGPYEQYF.

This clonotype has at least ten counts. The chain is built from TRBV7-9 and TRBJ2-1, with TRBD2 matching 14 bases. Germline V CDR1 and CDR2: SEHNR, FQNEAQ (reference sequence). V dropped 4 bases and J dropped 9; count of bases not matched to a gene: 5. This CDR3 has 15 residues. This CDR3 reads CASSSGLAGGTEQFF. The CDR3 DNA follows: TGTGCCAGCAGCTCTGGACTAGCGGGAGGTACTGAGCAGTTCTTC. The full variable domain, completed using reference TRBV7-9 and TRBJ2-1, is DTGVSQNPRHKITKRGQNVTFRCDPISEHNRLYWYRQTLGQGPEFLTYFQNEAQLEKSRLLSDRFSAERPKGSFSTLEIQRTEQGDSAMYLCASSSGLAGGTEQFFGPGTRLTVL.

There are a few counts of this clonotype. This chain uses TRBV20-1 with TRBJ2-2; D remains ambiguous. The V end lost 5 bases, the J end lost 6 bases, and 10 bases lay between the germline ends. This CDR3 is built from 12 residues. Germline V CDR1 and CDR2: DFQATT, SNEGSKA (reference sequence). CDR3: CSAPDGPGELFF. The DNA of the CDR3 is TGCAGTGCTCCCGATGGACCCGGGGAGCTGTTTTTT.

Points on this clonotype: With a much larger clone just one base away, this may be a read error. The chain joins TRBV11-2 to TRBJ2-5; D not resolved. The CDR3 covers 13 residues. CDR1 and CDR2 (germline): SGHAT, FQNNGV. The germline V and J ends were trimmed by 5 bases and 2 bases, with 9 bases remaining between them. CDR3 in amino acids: CASSLEGQETQYF. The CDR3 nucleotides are TGTGCCAGCAGCCTGGAAGGGCAAGAGACCCAGTACTTC. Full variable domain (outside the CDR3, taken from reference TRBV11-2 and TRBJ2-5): EAGVAQSPRYKIIEKRQSVAFWCNPISGHATLYWYQQILGQGPKLLIQFQNNGVVDDSQLPKDRFSAERLKGVDSTLKIQPAKLEDSAVYLCASSLEGQETQYFGPGTRLLVL.

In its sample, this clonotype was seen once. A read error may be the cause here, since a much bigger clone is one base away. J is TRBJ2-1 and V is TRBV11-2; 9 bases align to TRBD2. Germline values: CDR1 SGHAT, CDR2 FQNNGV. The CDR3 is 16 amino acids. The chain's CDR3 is CASCLVAGVAYNEQFF. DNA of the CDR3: TGTGCCAGCTGCTTAGTAGCGGGAGTAGCCTACAATGAGCAGTTCTTC.

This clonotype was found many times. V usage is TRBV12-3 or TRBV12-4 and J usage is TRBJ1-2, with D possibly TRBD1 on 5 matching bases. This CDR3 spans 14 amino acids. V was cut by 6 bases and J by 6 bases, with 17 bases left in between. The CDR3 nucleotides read TGTGCCAGCAGCGCGAAGGGGTCCCGGAATGGCTACACCTTC. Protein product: CASSAKGSRNGYTF.

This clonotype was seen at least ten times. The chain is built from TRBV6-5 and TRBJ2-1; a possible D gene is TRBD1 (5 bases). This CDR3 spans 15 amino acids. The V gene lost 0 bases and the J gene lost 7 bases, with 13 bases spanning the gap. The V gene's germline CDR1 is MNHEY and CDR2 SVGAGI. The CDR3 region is CASSYSNRLFNEQFF. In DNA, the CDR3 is TGTGCCAGCAGTTACTCGAACAGGCTTTTTAATGAGCAGTTCTTC.

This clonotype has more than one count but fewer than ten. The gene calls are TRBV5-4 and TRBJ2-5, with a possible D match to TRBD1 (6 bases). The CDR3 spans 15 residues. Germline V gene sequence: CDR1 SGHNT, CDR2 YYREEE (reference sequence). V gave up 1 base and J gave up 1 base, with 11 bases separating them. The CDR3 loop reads CASSLRGQIQETQYF. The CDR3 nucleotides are TGTGCCAGCAGCTTGCGTGGACAGATCCAAGAGACCCAGTACTTC.

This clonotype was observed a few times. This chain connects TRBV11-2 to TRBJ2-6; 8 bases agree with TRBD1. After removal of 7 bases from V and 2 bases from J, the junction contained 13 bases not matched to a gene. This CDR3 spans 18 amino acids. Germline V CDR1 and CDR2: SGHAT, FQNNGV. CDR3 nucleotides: TGTGCCAGCACCAAAGGGGGGACAGGAGATACTGGGGCCAACGTCCTGACTTTC. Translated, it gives CASTKGGTGDTGANVLTF.

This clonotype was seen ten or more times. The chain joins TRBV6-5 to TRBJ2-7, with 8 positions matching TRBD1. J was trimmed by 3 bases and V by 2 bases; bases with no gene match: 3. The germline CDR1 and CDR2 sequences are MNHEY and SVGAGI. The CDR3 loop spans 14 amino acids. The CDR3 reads CASSYGDRGYEQYF. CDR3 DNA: TGTGCCAGCAGTTACGGAGACAGGGGCTACGAGCAGTACTTC.

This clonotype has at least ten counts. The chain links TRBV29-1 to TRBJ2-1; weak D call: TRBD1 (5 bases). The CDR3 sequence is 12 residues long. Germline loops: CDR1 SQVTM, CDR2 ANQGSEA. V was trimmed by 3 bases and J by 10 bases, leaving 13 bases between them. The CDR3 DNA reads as TGCAGCGTTGATTTGGGCGCAGGGGAGCAGTTCTTC. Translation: CSVDLGAGEQFF.

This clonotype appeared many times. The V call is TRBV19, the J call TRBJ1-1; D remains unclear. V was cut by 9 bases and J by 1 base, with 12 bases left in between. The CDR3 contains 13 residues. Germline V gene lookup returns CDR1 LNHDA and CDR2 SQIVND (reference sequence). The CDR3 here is CARREVGNTEAFF. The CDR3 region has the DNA TGTGCCAGGAGGGAGGTCGGGAACACTGAAGCTTTCTTT.

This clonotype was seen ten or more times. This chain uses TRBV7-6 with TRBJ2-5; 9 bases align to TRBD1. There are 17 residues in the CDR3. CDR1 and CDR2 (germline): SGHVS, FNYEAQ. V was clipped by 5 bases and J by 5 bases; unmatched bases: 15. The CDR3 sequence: CASSPYAGTGFGETQYF. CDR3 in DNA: TGTGCCAGCAGCCCTTATGCCGGGACAGGGTTTGGGGAGACCCAGTACTTC.

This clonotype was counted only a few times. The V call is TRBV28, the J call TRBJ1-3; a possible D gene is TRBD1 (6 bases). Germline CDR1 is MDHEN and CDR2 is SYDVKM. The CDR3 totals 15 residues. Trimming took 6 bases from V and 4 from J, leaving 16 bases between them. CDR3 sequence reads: CASSPLRGAGNTIYF. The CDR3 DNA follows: TGTGCCAGCAGCCCCCTGAGGGGGGCGGGAAACACCATATATTTT.

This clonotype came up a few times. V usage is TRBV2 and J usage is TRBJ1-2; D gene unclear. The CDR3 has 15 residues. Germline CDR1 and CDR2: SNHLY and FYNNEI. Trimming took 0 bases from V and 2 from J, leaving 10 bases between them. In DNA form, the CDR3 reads TGTGCCAGCAGTGAAGCGCTTAGAGGGAACTATGGCTACACCTTC. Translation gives CASSEALRGNYGYTF.

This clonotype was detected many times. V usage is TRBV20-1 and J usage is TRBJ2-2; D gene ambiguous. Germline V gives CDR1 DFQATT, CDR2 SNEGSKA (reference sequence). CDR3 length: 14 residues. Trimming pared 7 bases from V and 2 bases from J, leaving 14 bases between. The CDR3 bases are TGCAGTGGCACGAGGCTCATCAACACCGGGGAGCTGTTTTTT. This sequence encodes CSGTRLINTGELFF.

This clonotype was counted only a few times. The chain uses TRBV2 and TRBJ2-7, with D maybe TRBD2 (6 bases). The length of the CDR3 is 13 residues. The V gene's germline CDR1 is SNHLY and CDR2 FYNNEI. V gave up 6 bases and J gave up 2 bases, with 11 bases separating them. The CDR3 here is CASRGDFTYEQYF. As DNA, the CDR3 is TGTGCCAGCAGGGGGGACTTTACCTACGAGCAGTACTTC. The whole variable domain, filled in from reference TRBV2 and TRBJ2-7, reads EPEVTQTPSHQVTQMGQEVILRCVPISNHLYFYWYRQILGQKVEFLVSFYNNEISEKSEIFDDQFSVERPDGSNFTLKIRSTKLEDSAMYFCASRGDFTYEQYFGPGTRLTVT.